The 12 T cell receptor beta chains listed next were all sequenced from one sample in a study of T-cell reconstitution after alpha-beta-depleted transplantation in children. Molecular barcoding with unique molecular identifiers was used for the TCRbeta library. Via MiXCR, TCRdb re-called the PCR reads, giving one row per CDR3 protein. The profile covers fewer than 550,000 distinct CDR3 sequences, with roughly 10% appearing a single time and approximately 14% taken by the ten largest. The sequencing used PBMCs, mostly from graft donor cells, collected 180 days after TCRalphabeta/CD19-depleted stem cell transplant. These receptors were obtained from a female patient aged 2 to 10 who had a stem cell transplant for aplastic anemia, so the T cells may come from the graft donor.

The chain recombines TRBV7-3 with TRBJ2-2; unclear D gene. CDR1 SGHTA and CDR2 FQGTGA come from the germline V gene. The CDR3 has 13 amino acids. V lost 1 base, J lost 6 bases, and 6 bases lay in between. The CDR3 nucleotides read TGTGCCAGCAGCTTAATAGATCCCGGGGAGCTGTTTTTT. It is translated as CASSLIDPGELFF.

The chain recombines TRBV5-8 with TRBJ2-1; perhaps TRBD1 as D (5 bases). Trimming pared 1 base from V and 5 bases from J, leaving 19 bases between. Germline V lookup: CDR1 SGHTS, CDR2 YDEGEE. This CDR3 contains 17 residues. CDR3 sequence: CASSLLMGSPRDNEQFF. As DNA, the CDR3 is TGTGCCAGCAGCTTGTTGATGGGGTCCCCCAGGGACAATGAGCAGTTCTTC.

CDR3 bases: TGTGCCAGCAGCCAAACTACGCCTAATCTACCCCACGAGCAGTACTTC. It translates to CASSQTTPNLPHEQYF. The rearrangement links TRBV4-2 to TRBJ2-7; D remains ambiguous. Germline V gives CDR1 LGHNA, CDR2 YNFKEQ. V dropped 2 bases and J dropped 5 bases, with 19 bases sitting between them. The CDR3 loop spans 16 amino acids.

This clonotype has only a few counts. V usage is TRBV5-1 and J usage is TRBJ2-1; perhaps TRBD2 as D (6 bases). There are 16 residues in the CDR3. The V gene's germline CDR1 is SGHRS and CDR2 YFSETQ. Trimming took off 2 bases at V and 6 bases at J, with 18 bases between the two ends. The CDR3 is CASSFGAEWGVNEQFF. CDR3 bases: TGCGCCAGCAGCTTTGGGGCGGAGTGGGGGGTCAATGAGCAGTTCTTC.

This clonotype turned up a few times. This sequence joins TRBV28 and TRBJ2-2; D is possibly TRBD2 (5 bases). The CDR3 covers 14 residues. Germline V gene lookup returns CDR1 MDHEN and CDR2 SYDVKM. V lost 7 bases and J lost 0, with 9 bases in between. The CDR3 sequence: CASTFGANTGELFF. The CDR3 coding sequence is TGTGCCAGCACGTTCGGGGCGAACACCGGGGAGCTGTTTTTT.

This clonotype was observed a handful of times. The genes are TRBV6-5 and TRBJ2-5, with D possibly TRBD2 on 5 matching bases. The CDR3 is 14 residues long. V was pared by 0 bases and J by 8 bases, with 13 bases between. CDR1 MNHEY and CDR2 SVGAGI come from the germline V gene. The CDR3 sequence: CASSYSAAQVTQYF. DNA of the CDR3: TGTGCCAGCAGTTACTCAGCGGCCCAAGTCACCCAGTACTTC.

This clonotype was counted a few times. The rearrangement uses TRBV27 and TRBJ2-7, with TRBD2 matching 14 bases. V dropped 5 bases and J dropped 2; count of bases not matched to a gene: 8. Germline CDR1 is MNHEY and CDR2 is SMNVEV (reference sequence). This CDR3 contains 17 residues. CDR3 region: CASSRLAGGRGTYEQYF. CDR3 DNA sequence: TGTGCCAGCAGTCGACTAGCGGGAGGGCGGGGGACCTACGAGCAGTACTTC.

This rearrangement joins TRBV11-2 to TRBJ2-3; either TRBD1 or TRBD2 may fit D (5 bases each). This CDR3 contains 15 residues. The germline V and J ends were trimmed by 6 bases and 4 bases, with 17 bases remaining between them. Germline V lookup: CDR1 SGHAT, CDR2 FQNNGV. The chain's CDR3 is CASREPGTSPDTQYF. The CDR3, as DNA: TGTGCCAGCAGAGAACCCGGGACCTCCCCAGATACGCAGTATTTT.

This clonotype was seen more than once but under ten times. The CDR3 reads CASSYEGNEQYV. DNA of the CDR3: TGTGCCAGCAGCTACGAGGGGAACGAGCAGTACGTC. V and J are TRBV6-2 or TRBV6-3 and TRBJ2-7; D is perhaps TRBD1 or TRBD2 (5 bases each). This CDR3 has 12 amino acids. Germline values: CDR1 MNHEY, CDR2 SVGEGT. Trimming left V 6 bases short and J 5 bases short, with 11 bases between.

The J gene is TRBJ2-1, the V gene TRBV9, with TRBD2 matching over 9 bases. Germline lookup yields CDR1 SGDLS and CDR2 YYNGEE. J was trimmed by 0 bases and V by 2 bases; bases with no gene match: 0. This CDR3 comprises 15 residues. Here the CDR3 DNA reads TGTGCCAGCAGCGTTAGCGGGGGCTCCTACAATGAGCAGTTCTTC. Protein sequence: CASSVSGGSYNEQFF.

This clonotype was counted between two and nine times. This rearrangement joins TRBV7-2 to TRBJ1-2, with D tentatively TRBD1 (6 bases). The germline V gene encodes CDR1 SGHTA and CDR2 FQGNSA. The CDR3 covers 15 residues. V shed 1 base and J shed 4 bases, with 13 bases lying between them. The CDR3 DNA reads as TGTGCCAGCAGCTTAGTCAGGGGTCGGGTCTATGGCTACACCTTC. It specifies CASSLVRGRVYGYTF.

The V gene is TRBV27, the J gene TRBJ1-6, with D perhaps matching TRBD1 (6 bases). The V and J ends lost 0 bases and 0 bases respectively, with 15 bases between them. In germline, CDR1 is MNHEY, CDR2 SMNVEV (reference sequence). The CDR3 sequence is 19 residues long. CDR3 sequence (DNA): TGTGCCAGCAGTTTATCGGCGCAGGGGCCCATCTCCTATAATTCACCCCTCCACTTT. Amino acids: CASSLSAQGPISYNSPLHF.